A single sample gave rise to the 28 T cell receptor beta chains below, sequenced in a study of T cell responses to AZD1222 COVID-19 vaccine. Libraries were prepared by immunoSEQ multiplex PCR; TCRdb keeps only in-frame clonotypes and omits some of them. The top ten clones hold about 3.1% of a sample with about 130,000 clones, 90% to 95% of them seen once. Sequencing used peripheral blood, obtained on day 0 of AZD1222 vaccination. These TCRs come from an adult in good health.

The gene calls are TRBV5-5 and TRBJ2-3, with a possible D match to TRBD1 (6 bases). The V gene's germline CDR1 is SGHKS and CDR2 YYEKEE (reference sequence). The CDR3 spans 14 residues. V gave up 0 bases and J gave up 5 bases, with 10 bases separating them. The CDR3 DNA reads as TGTGCCAGCAGCTTGGTTAGGGGGAGAGATACGCAGTATTTT. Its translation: CASSLVRGRDTQYF.

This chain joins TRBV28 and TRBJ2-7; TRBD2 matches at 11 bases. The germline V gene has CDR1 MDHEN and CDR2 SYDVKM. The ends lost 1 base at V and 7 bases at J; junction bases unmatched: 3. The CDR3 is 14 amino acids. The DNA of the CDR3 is TGTGCCAGCAGTTTATTAGCGGGAGGGAATGAGCAGTACTTC. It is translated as CASSLLAGGNEQYF.

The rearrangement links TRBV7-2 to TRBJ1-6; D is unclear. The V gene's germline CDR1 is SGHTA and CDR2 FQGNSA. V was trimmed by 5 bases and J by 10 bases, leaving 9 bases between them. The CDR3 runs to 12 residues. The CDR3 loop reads CASSQLDSPLHF. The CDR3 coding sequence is TGTGCCAGCAGCCAACTGGACTCACCCCTCCACTTT.

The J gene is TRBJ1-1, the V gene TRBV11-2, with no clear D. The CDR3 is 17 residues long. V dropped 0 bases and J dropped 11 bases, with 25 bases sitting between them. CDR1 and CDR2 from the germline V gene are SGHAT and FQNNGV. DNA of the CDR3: TGTGCCAGCAGCTTAGACCTAGGGCGTGACTTCCCCACCGAGGCTTTCTTT. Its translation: CASSLDLGRDFPTEAFF.

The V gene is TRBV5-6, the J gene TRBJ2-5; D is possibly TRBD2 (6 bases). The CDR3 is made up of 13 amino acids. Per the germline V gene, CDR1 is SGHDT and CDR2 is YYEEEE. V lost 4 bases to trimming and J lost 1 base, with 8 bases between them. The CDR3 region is CASSRELQETQYF. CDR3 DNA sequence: TGTGCCAGCAGCCGGGAGCTCCAAGAGACCCAGTACTTC.

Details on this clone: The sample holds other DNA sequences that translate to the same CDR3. CDR3 residues: CASSLGQGYGYTF. CDR3 bases: TGTGCCAGCAGTTTGGGACAGGGTTATGGCTACACCTTC. The V and J genes are TRBV28 and TRBJ1-2; 9 bases map to TRBD1. The CDR3 runs 13 residues. Germline assignment: CDR1 MDHEN and CDR2 SYDVKM. V lost 3 bases and J lost 5; bases outside the gene matches: 1.

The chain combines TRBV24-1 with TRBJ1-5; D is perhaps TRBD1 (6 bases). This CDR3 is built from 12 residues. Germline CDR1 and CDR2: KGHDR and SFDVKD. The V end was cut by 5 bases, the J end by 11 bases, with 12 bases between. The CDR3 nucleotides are TGTGCCACCAGTGCCTCCCAGGGGACCCAGCATTTT. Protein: CATSASQGTQHF.

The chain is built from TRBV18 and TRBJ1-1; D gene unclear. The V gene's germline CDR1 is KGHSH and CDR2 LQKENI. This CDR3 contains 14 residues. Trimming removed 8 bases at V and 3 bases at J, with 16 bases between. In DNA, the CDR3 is TGTGCCAGCGCGCCGGGAGGGAGAGACACTGAAGCTTTCTTT. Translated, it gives CASAPGGRDTEAFF.

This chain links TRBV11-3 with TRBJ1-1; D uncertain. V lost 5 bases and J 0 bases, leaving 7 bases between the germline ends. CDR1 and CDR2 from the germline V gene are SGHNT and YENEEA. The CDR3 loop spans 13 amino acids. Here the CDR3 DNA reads TGTGCCAGCAGCCAAAACATGAACACTGAAGCTTTCTTT. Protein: CASSQNMNTEAFF.

This CDR3 reads CASSFRDGSTEAFF. CDR3 DNA sequence: TGCGCCAGCAGCTTCAGGGACGGTTCGACTGAAGCTTTCTTT. The chain uses TRBV5-1 and TRBJ1-1, with D tentatively TRBD1 (5 bases). The germline V gene has CDR1 SGHRS and CDR2 YFSETQ. This CDR3 region has 14 residues. The germline V and J ends were trimmed by 2 bases and 5 bases, with 13 bases remaining between them.

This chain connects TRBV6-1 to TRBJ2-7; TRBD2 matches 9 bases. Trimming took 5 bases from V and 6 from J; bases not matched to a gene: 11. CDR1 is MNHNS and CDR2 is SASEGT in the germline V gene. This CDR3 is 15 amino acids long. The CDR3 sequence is CASSSLAGAAGEQYF. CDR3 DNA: TGTGCCAGCAGTTCCTTAGCGGGAGCAGCAGGCGAGCAGTACTTC.

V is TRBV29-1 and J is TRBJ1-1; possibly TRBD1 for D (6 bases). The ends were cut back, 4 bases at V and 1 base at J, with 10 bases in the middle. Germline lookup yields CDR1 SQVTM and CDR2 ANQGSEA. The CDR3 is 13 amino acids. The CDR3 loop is CSVGTVENTEAFF. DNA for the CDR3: TGCAGCGTTGGGACAGTGGAGAACACTGAAGCTTTCTTT.

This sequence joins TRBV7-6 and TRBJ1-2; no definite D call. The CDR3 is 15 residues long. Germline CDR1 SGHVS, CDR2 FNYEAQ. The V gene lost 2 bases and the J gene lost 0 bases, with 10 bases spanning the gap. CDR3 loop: CASSLFSGTNYGYTF. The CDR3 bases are TGTGCCAGCAGCTTATTCTCCGGAACTAACTATGGCTACACCTTC.

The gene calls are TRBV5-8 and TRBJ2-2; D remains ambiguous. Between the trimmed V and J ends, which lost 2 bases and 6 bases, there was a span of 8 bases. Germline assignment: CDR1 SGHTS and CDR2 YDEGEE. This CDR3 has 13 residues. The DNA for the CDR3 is TGTGCCAGCAGCTTCTTTCCGGCCGGGGAGCTGTTTTTT. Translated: CASSFFPAGELFF.

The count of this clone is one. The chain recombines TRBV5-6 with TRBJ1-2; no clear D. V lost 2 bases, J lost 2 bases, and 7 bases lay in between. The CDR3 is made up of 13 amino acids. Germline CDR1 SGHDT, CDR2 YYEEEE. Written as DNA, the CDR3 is TGTGCCAGCAGCTTAGGGTTGAACTATGGCTACACCTTC. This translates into CASSLGLNYGYTF.

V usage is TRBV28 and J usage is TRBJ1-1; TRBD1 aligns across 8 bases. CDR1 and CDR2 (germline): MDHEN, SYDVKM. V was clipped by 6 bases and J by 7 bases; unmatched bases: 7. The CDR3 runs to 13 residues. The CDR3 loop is CASSLGTGGEAFF. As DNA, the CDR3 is TGTGCCAGCAGCCTTGGGACAGGAGGTGAAGCTTTCTTT.

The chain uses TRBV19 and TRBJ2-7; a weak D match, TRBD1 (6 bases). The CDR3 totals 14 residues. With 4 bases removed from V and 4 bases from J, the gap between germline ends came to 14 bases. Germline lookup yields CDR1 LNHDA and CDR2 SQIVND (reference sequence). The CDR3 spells CASSRRQDLYEQYF. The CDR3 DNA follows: TGTGCCAGTAGTAGGAGACAGGATTTATACGAGCAGTACTTC.

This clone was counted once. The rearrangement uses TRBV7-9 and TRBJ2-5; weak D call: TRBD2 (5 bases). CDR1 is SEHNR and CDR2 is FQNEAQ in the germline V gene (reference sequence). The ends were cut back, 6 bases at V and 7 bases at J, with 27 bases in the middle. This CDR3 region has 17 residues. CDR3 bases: TGTGCCAGCAGTCCTGGAACGCGGGCGGCCGGCGCCGGGACCCAGTACTTC. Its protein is CASSPGTRAAGAGTQYF.

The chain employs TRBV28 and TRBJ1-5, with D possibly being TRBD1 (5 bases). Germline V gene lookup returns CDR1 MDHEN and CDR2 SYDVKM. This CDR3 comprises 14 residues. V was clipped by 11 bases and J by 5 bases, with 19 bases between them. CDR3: CAASFGAGDQPQHF. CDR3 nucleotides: TGTGCCGCTTCGTTCGGGGCTGGTGATCAGCCCCAGCATTTT.

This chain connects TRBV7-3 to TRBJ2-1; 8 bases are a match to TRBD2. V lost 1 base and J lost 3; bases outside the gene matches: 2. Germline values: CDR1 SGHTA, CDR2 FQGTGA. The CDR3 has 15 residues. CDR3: CASSLRLASYNEQFF. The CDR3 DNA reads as TGTGCCAGCAGCTTAAGACTAGCGAGCTACAATGAGCAGTTCTTC.

CDR3 sequence reads: CASSHLLPYMNTGELFF. CDR3 bases: TGTGCCAGCAGCCACCTCCTGCCGTACATGAACACCGGGGAGCTGTTTTTT. This chain connects TRBV3-1 (or the pseudogene TRBV3-2) to TRBJ2-2; unclear D gene. The ends were cut back, 3 bases at V and 1 base at J, with 15 bases in the middle. Per the germline V gene, CDR1 is LGHDT and CDR2 is YNNKEL (reference sequence). The CDR3 has 17 residues.

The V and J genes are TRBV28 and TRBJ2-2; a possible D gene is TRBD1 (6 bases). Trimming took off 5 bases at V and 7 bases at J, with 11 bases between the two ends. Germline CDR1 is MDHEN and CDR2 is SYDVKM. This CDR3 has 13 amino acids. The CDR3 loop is CASSPGVLGELFF. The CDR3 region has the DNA TGTGCCAGCAGTCCAGGGGTACTCGGGGAGCTGTTTTTT.

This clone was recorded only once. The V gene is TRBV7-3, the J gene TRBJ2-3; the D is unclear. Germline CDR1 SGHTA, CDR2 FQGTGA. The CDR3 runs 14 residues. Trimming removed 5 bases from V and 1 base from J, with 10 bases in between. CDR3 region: CASSPGSGTDTQYF. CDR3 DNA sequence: TGTGCCAGCAGCCCAGGCTCAGGCACAGATACGCAGTATTTT.

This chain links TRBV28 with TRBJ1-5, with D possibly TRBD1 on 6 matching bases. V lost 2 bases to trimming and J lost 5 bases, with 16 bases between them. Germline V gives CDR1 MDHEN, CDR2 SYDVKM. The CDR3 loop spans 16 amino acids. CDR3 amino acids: CASSLMIQGTDQPQHF. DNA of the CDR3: TGTGCCAGCAGTTTAATGATTCAGGGGACCGATCAGCCCCAGCATTTT.

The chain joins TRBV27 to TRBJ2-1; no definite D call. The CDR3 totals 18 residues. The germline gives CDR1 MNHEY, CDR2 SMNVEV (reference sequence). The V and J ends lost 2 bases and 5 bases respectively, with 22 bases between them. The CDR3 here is CASSLVPRTNLKDNEQFF. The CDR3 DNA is TGTGCCAGCAGTTTAGTTCCCCGGACGAACCTCAAGGACAATGAGCAGTTCTTC.

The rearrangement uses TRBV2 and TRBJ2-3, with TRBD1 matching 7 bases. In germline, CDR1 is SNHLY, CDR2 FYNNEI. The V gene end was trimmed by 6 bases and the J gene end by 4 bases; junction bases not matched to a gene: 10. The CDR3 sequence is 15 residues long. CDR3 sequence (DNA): TGTGCCAGCAGACAAACAGGGGCCTCGGCAGATACGCAGTATTTT. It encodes CASRQTGASADTQYF.

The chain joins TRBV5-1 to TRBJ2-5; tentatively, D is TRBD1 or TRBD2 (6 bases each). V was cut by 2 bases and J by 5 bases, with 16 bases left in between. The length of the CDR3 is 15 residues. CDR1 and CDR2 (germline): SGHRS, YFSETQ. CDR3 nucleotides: TGCGCCAGCAGCTTACAGGGAGGTTGGGGGGAGACCCAGTACTTC. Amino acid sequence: CASSLQGGWGETQYF. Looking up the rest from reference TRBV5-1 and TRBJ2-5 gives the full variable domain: KAGVTQTPRYLIKTRGQQVTLSCSPISGHRSVSWYQQTPGQGLQFLFEYFSETQRNKGNFPGRFSGRQFSNSRSEMNVSTLELGDSALYLCASSLQGGWGETQYFGPGTRLLVL.

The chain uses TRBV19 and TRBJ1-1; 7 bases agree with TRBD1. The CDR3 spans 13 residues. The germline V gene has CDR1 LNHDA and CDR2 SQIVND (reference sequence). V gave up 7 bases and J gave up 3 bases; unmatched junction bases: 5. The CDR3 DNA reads TGTGCCAGTAAGGGGCAGGGGGACACTGAAGCTTTCTTT. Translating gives CASKGQGDTEAFF.